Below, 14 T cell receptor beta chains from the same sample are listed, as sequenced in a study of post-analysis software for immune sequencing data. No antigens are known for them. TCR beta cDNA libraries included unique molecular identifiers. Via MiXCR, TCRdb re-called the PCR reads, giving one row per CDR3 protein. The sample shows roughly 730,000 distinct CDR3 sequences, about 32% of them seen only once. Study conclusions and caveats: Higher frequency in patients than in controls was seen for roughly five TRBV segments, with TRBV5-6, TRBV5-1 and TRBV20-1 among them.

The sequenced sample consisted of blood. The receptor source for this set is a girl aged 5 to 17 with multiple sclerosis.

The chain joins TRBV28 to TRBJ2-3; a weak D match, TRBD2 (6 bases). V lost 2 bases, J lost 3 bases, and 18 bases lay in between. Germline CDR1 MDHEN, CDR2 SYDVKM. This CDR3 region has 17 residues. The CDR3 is CASSLVVGPGGTDTQYF. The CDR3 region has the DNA TGTGCCAGCAGTTTAGTTGTAGGACCCGGAGGGACAGATACGCAGTATTTT.

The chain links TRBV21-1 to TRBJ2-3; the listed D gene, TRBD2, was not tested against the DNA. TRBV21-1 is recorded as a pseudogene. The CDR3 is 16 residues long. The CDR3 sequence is CASSKEPSASTDTQYF. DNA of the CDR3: TGTGCCAGCAGCAAAGAACCTAGCGCCAGCACAGATACGCAGTATTTT.

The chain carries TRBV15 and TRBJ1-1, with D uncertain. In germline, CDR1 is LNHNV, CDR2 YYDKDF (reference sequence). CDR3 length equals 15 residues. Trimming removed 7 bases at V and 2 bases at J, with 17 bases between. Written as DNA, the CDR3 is TGTGCCACCACCCAGAGTCGGACGGTAAACACTGAAGCTTTCTTT. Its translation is CATTQSRTVNTEAFF.

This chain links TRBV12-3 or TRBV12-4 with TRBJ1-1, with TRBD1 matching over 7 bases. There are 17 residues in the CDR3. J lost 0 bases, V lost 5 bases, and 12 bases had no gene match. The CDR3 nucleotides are TGTGCCAGCAGTCCCCCCATGAACAGGGGCATGAACACTGAAGCTTTCTTT. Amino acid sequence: CASSPPMNRGMNTEAFF.

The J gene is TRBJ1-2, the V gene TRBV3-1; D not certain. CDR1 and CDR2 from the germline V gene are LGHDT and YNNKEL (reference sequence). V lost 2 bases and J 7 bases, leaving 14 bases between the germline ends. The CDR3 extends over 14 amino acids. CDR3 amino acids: CASSQTVSACGYTF. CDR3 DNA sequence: TGTGCCAGCAGCCAAACGGTCAGCGCCTGTGGCTACACCTTC.

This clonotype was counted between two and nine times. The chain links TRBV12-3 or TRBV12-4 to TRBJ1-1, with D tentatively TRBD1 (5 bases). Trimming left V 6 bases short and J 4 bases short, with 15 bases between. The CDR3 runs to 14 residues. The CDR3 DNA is TGTGCCAGCAGAATAGGGGAGGAGGGCACTGAAGCTTTCTTT. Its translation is CASRIGEEGTEAFF.

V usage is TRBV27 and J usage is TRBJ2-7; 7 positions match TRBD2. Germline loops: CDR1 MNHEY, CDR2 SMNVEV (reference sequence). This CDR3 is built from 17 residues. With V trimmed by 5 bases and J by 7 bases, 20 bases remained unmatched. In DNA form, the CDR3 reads TGTGCCAGCAGTCCGCCTCTGCGCGGGAGACTCCAGTGGGAGCAGTACTTC. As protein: CASSPPLRGRLQWEQYF.

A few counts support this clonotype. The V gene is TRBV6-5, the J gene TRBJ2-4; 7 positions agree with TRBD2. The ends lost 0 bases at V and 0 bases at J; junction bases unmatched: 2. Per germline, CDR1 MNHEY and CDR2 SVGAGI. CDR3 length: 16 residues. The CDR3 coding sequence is TGTGCCAGCAGTTACTCGCGGGGGTTAGCCAAAAACATTCAGTACTTC. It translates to CASSYSRGLAKNIQYF.

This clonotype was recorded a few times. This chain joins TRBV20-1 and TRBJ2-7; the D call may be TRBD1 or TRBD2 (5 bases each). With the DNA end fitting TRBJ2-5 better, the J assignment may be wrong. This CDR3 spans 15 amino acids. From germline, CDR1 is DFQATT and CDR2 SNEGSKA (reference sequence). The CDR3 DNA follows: TGCAGTGCTAGAGGTGGGGGTAGCCCCCAGGGGACCCAGTACTTC. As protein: CSARGGGSPQGTQYF.

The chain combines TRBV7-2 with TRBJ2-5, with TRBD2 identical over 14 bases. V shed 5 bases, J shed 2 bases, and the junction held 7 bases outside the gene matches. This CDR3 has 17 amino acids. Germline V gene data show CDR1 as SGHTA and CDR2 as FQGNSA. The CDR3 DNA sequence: TGTGCCAGCAGCACACAGACTAGCGGGGGGGCACAAGAGACCCAGTACTTC. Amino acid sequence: CASSTQTSGGAQETQYF.

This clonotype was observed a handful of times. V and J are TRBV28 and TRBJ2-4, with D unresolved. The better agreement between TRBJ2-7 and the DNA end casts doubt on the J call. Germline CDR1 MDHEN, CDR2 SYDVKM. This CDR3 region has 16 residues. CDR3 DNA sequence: TGTGCCAGCAGCAGACCACGGGTGACCCGACCGTCCGAGCAGTACTTC. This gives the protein CASSRPRVTRPSEQYF.

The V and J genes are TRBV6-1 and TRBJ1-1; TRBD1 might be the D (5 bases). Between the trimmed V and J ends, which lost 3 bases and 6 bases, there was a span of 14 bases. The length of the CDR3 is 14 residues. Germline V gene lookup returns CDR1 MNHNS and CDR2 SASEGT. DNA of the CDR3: TGTGCCAGCAGTGAGGGACCGTTCCGGGCTGAAGCTTTCTTT. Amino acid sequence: CASSEGPFRAEAFF.

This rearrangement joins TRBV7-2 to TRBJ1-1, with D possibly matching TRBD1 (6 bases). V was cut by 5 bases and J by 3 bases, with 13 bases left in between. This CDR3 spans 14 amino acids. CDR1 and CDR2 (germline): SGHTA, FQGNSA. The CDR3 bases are TGTGCCAGCAGCCAACGGGACACCCACACTGAAGCTTTCTTT. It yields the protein CASSQRDTHTEAFF.

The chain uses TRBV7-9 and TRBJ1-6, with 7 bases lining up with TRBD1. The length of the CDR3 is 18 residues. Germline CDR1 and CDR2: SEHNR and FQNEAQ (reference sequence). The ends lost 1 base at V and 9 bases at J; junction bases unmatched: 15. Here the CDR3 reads CASSLVLAGGGKSSPLHF. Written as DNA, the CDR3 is TGTGCCAGCAGCTTAGTCTTGGCAGGGGGAGGAAAGAGTTCACCCCTCCACTTT. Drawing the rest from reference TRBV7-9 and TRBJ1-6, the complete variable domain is DTGVSQNPRHKITKRGQNVTFRCDPISEHNRLYWYRQTLGQGPEFLTYFQNEAQLEKSRLLSDRFSAERPKGSFSTLEIQRTEQGDSAMYLCASSLVLAGGGKSSPLHFGNGTRLTVT.